The 2 T cell receptor beta chains reported below all come from one sample, sequenced in a study of CD8 T cells in ankylosing spondylitis (dated by TCRdb to about 2017). The method was 5' RACE. For sequencing, an Illumina HiSeq 2500 was employed. TCRdb applied fastp at Q25 and MiXCR to the public reads, then kept only in-frame beta chains. CDR3 protein duplicates are merged, each entry listing the most common genes and DNA. Recorded for this sample are over 75,000 distinct CDR3 sequences; roughly 8.8% of them occurred a single time. Of the sample, roughly 5.6% falls within the top ten clones. The sequencing input was blood, either unsorted or a sorted T cell fraction (not recorded which). The receptor source for this set is a male donor with ankylosing spondylitis or in good health (not recorded which).

This clonotype was picked up a small number of times. Mismatch with germline at one junction end may stem from a read error. V and J are TRBV20-1 and TRBJ2-3; tentatively, D is TRBD1 (6 bases). The CDR3 loop spans 16 amino acids. Germline V gene lookup returns CDR1 DFQATT and CDR2 SNEGSKA (reference sequence). Written as DNA, the CDR3 is TGCTGTGCTAGCTCCTTAGGGGGTCAGAGCACAGATACGCAGTATTTT. This sequence encodes CCASSLGGQSTDTQYF.

Comment on this clonotype: One base away lies a much larger clone, so this may be a sequencing read error. V gene TRBV5-1 combines with J gene TRBJ2-1; perhaps TRBD2 as D (6 bases). CDR1 SGHRS and CDR2 YFSETQ come from the germline V gene. The CDR3 totals 14 residues. This chain's CDR3 is CASSLQPTSNGQFF. The CDR3 DNA is TGCGCCAGCAGCTTACAGCCGACTAGTAATGGGCAGTTCTTC.